This T cell receptor beta chain stems from a study of T cells after yellow fever vaccination. Only a few counts were recorded for this clonotype. Germline-derived CDR1 and CDR2 are SGDLS and YYNGEE. The CDR3 is 13 amino acids. V shed 1 base and J shed 6 bases, with 11 bases lying between them. TCRdb reprocessed the 5' RACE reads with MiXCR, giving one entry per CDR3 protein. Counted here are 350,000 to 550,000 distinct CDR3 sequences, over 15% occurring once; the ten biggest clones make up over 15%. This sequence originates from a man in his late teens or twenties who received the YFV17D yellow fever vaccine. The chain uses TRBV9 and TRBJ2-7; no firm D call. The material sequenced was PBMCs, taken before the yellow fever booster vaccination. The CDR3 protein is CASSVTRGSEQYF. The CDR3 DNA reads TGTGCCAGCAGCGTAACTCGTGGGTCCGAGCAGTACTTC.